This is a list of T cell receptor beta chains from one sample in a study of cytomegalovirus exposure and HLA in healthy donors. Sequencing used immunoSEQ multiplex PCR; TCRdb keeps in-frame clones, though not all of them. The table lists 20,000 to 25,000 clones. The specimen was PBMCs. These TCRs come from a male donor in good health and CMV-seropositive. Each CDR3 is given with its conserved first and last residue. The D gene is left open where the match is weak.

j_call: TRBJ2-5
v_call: TRBV7-3
d_call: .
cdr3_aa: CASSSSGWRETQYF
cdr3_nt: TGTGCCAGCAGCTCCTCCGGCTGGCGGGAGACCCAGTACTTC

j_call: TRBJ1-5
v_call: TRBV29-1
d_call: .
cdr3_aa: CSVGTGAQPQHF
cdr3_nt: TGCAGCGTCGGGACTGGGGCTCAGCCCCAGCATTTT

j_call: TRBJ2-2
v_call: TRBV6-6
d_call: .
cdr3_aa: CASSYTDTGELFF
cdr3_nt: TGTGCCAGCAGTTACACAGACACCGGGGAGCTGTTTTTT

j_call: TRBJ1-1
v_call: TRBV25-1
d_call: .
cdr3_aa: CASSWSVNTEAFF
cdr3_nt: TGTGCCAGCAGTTGGTCGGTGAACACTGAAGCTTTCTTT

j_call: TRBJ2-7
v_call: TRBV29-1
d_call: .
cdr3_aa: CSVDLGAEEQYF
cdr3_nt: TGCAGCGTTGATTTGGGGGCCGAGGAGCAGTACTTC

j_call: TRBJ1-1
v_call: TRBV18
d_call: .
cdr3_aa: CASNTGKGLPEAFF
cdr3_nt: TGTGCCAGCAACACAGGGAAAGGGCTCCCTGAAGCTTTCTTT

j_call: TRBJ1-1
v_call: TRBV6-1
d_call: .
cdr3_aa: CASSAQGLNEAFF
cdr3_nt: TGTGCCAGCAGTGCACAGGGTCTAAATGAAGCTTTCTTT

j_call: TRBJ1-1
v_call: TRBV7-9
d_call: .
cdr3_aa: CASSLGGGSEAFF
cdr3_nt: TGTGCCAGCAGCTTGGGGGGGGGTTCCGAAGCTTTCTTT

j_call: TRBJ1-5
v_call: TRBV18
d_call: .
cdr3_aa: CASSPSGDSNQPQHF
cdr3_nt: TGTGCCAGCTCACCGTCCGGGGATAGCAATCAGCCCCAGCATTTT

j_call: TRBJ2-1
v_call: TRBV6-6
d_call: TRBD2
cdr3_aa: CASSIAGGDYNEQFF
cdr3_nt: TGTGCCAGCAGTATAGCGGGCGGGGACTACAATGAGCAGTTCTTC

j_call: TRBJ2-7
v_call: TRBV29-1
d_call: TRBD1
cdr3_aa: CSVEAGTGTDEQYF
cdr3_nt: TGCAGCGTTGAAGCCGGGACAGGGACCGACGAGCAGTACTTC

j_call: TRBJ1-1
v_call: TRBV9
d_call: .
cdr3_aa: CASSVGHANTEAFF
cdr3_nt: TGTGCCAGCAGCGTGGGACACGCGAACACTGAAGCTTTCTTT

j_call: TRBJ1-5
v_call: TRBV7-9
d_call: .
cdr3_aa: CASSRENQPQHF
cdr3_nt: TGTGCCAGCAGCCGGGAAAACCAGCCCCAGCATTTT

j_call: TRBJ1-1
v_call: TRBV27
d_call: .
cdr3_aa: CASSLIGPGATEAFF
cdr3_nt: TGTGCCAGCAGTTTAATTGGGCCAGGGGCCACTGAAGCTTTCTTT

j_call: TRBJ1-2
v_call: TRBV7-6
d_call: TRBD1
cdr3_aa: CASSRDRVFGYTF
cdr3_nt: TGTGCCAGCAGCCGGGACAGGGTCTTTGGCTACACCTTC

j_call: TRBJ1-2
v_call: TRBV30
d_call: .
cdr3_aa: CAWSVADGYTF
cdr3_nt: TGTGCCTGGAGTGTGGCTGATGGCTACACCTTC

j_call: TRBJ2-1
v_call: TRBV6-5
d_call: .
cdr3_aa: CASSSVTRSIINEQFF
cdr3_nt: TGTGCCAGCAGTTCCGTTACTAGGTCGATCATCAATGAGCAGTTCTTC

j_call: TRBJ2-7
v_call: TRBV6-5
d_call: .
cdr3_aa: CASSYQGYAYEQYF
cdr3_nt: TGTGCCAGCAGTTATCAGGGCTATGCCTACGAGCAGTACTTC

j_call: TRBJ2-7
v_call: TRBV6-5
d_call: .
cdr3_aa: CASSYLGADGSYEQYF
cdr3_nt: TGTGCCAGCAGTTACTTGGGGGCGGATGGCTCCTACGAGCAGTACTTC

j_call: TRBJ1-1
v_call: TRBV11-1
d_call: .
cdr3_aa: CASSFELSRGGTEAFF
cdr3_nt: TGTGCCAGCAGCTTTGAATTAAGCCGAGGGGGCACTGAAGCTTTCTTT

j_call: TRBJ1-1
v_call: TRBV5-4
d_call: TRBD1
cdr3_aa: CASSQQGASTEAFF
cdr3_nt: TGTGCCAGCAGCCAGCAGGGGGCGTCCACTGAAGCTTTCTTT

j_call: TRBJ2-7
v_call: TRBV5-1
d_call: .
cdr3_aa: CASSWSTGSGEQYF
cdr3_nt: TGCGCCAGCAGCTGGAGTACAGGGTCCGGGGAGCAGTACTTC